These 14 T cell receptor beta chains were all obtained from the same sample, sequenced in a study of regulatory T cells in long-lasting Graves disease. The time point denotes: newly diagnosed GD, antithyroid drugs for less than 3 months. PBMC-extracted RNA yielded the TCR library. With iRepertoire HTBI primers and Arm-PCR of CDR3 regions, TCR beta libraries were built. In TCRdb, the multiplex PCR reads were re-called with MiXCR into one record per CDR3 protein. The repertoire has some 400,000 distinct CDR3 sequences, 15% of them found once; the top ten carry approximately 16%. These data were also reused for a study on T cells in Graves' hyperthyroidism and ophthalmopathy.

Specimen: peripheral blood mononuclear cells (PBMCs), collected at new diagnosis, from a patient treated with antithyroid drugs. These receptors all stem from a woman aged 30 to 39 with Graves disease.

The chain carries TRBV5-6 and TRBJ2-4, with D hard to call. The V gene's germline CDR1 is SGHDT and CDR2 YYEEEE. V lost 6 bases and J lost 0, with 10 bases in between. The CDR3 has 14 residues. CDR3 protein: CASTFGLAKNIQYF. The CDR3 DNA follows: TGTGCCAGCACCTTCGGGCTAGCCAAAAACATTCAGTACTTC.

This rearrangement joins TRBV15 to TRBJ2-7; D possibly corresponds to TRBD2 (5 bases). This CDR3 spans 14 amino acids. Germline values: CDR1 LNHNV, CDR2 YYDKDF (reference sequence). V dropped 0 bases and J dropped 2 bases, with 8 bases sitting between them. The CDR3 region is CATSREDYPYEQYF. The CDR3 DNA is TGTGCCACCAGCAGAGAAGACTACCCCTACGAGCAGTACTTC.

Regarding this clonotype: A much more abundant neighbour one base away suggests this may be a read error. The rearrangement joins TRBV7-9 to TRBJ2-7, with D possibly TRBD2 on 6 matching bases. Germline V CDR1 and CDR2: SEHNR, FQNEAQ (reference sequence). The CDR3 totals 14 residues. Here the CDR3 DNA reads TGTGCCGGCAGAATGACTAGTAGGGCCGACGAGCAGTACTTC. Translating it yields CAGRMTSRADEQYF.

This clonotype came up many times. This rearrangement joins TRBV12-3 or TRBV12-4 to TRBJ1-2; 8 nucleotides agree with TRBD1. The CDR3 extends over 14 amino acids. The V and J ends lost 3 bases and 8 bases, in that order; junction bases with no gene match: 8. The CDR3 reads CASSFSDRAEGYTF. Here the CDR3 DNA reads TGTGCCAGCAGTTTTTCGGACAGGGCTGAAGGCTACACCTTC.

As to this clonotype: With a much larger clone just one base away, this may be a read error. The chain links TRBV6-6 to TRBJ2-1; weak D call: TRBD2 (5 bases). Germline CDR1 MNHNY, CDR2 SVGAGI (reference sequence). CDR3 size: 15 residues. Trimming took off 0 bases at V and 10 bases at J, with 16 bases between the two ends. The chain's CDR3 is CASSYSGSGSYEQFF. DNA of the CDR3: TGTGCCAGCAGTTACTCGGGGAGCGGATCCTACGAGCAGTTCTTC.

This chain links TRBV10-3 with TRBJ1-5, with D possibly being TRBD1 (6 bases). Germline assignment: CDR1 ENHRY and CDR2 SYGVKD. V was clipped by 4 bases and J by 5 bases, with 9 bases between them. CDR3 length: 13 residues. The chain's CDR3 is CAISGTADQPQHF. Here the CDR3 DNA reads TGTGCCATCAGTGGGACAGCTGATCAGCCCCAGCATTTT.

The chain carries TRBV7-6 and TRBJ1-2; D call uncertain. CDR3 size: 14 residues. The germline V gene encodes CDR1 SGHVS and CDR2 FNYEAQ. Trimming took 0 bases from V and 5 from J, leaving 10 bases between them. The DNA for the CDR3 is TGTGCCAGCAGCTTAGCGCCCAGAGAATATGGCTACACCTTC. It is translated as CASSLAPREYGYTF.

This clonotype has a handful of counts. The rearrangement joins TRBV19 to TRBJ2-7; 7 nucleotides align to TRBD2. With 4 bases clipped from V and 4 bases from J, the junction kept 13 bases outside the gene matches. This CDR3 comprises 16 residues. In germline, CDR1 is LNHDA, CDR2 SQIVND (reference sequence). This chain's CDR3 is CASSTPGVGGSYEQYF. For the CDR3, the DNA is TGTGCCAGTAGTACCCCGGGGGTAGGCGGGAGTTACGAGCAGTACTTC.

This clonotype was counted many times. V gene TRBV11-2 combines with J gene TRBJ2-3; 7 bases fit TRBD1. With 5 bases clipped from V and 1 base from J, the junction kept 0 bases outside the gene matches. CDR1 is SGHAT and CDR2 is FQNNGV in the germline V gene. The CDR3 loop spans 13 amino acids. The CDR3 protein is CASSGQGTDTQYF. The DNA for the CDR3 is TGTGCCAGCAGCGGACAGGGCACAGATACGCAGTATTTT.

This clonotype was seen repeatedly, ten times or more. The chain uses TRBV5-4 and TRBJ2-4; 8 bases map to TRBD2. The V segment lost 0 bases and the J segment 2 bases; nucleotides outside the gene matches: 4. The CDR3 has 16 residues. In germline, CDR1 is SGHNT, CDR2 YYREEE (reference sequence). The CDR3 loop is CASSLDPGGPKNIQYF. The CDR3 DNA reads TGTGCCAGCAGCTTGGATCCGGGGGGGCCCAAAAACATTCAGTACTTC.

This clonotype was seen many times. The chain combines TRBV5-1 with TRBJ2-6; D remains unclear. V lost 0 bases and J 2 bases, leaving 12 bases between the germline ends. Germline loops: CDR1 SGHRS, CDR2 YFSETQ. The CDR3 extends over 17 amino acids. CDR3 DNA sequence: TGCGCCAGCAGCTTGGAAGGGCGACTTGCTGGGGCCAACGTCCTGACTTTC. Translated: CASSLEGRLAGANVLTF.

This clonotype showed up many times. V gene TRBV7-9 combines with J gene TRBJ2-7, with TRBD2 matching over 10 bases. Germline values: CDR1 SEHNR, CDR2 FQNEAQ (reference sequence). Unmatched junction bases numbered 4, after V lost 6 bases and J lost 5 bases. The CDR3 loop spans 13 amino acids. In DNA form, the CDR3 reads TGTGCCAGCAGTACCGGACTAGCGGACGAGCAGTACTTC. Translating it yields CASSTGLADEQYF.

This clonotype was detected many times. The chain carries TRBV20-1 and TRBJ2-7, with 10 bases lining up with TRBD1. This CDR3 is built from 13 residues. CDR1 and CDR2 from the germline V gene are DFQATT and SNEGSKA (reference sequence). J gave up 3 bases and V 7 bases, and 6 bases lay outside the gene matches. CDR3 sequence (DNA): TGCAGTGTCCCGGGACAGGGGAACTACGAGCAGTACTTC. It codes for CSVPGQGNYEQYF.

As concerns this clonotype: A much larger clone sits a single nucleotide away, making a read error possible. The chain has TRBV27 and TRBJ2-7; D possibly matches TRBD1 or TRBD2 (5 bases each). V was cut by 6 bases and J by 2 bases, with 20 bases left in between. Germline V gene sequence: CDR1 MNHEY, CDR2 SMNVEV (reference sequence). The CDR3 is 16 amino acids. The CDR3 nucleotides are TGTGCCAGCAGCAGTGCCCGGGGCAGATATACCTACGAGCAGTACTTC. Translating gives CASSSARGRYTYEQYF.